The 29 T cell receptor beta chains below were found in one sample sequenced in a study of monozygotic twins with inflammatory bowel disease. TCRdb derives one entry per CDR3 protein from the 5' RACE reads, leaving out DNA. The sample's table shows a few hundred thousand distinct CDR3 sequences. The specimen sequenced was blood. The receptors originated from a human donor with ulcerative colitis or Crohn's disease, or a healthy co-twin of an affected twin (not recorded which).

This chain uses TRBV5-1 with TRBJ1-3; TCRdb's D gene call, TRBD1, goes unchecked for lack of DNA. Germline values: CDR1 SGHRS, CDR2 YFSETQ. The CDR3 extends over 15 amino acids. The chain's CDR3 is CASSTGHVSGNTIYF.

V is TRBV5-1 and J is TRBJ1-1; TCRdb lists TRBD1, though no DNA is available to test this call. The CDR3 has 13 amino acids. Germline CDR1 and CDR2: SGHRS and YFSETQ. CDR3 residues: CASSLDTGTKAFF. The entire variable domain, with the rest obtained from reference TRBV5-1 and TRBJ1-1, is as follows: KAGVTQTPRYLIKTRGQQVTLSCSPISGHRSVSWYQQTPGQGLQFLFEYFSETQRNKGNFPGRFSGRQFSNSRSEMNVSTLELGDSALYLCASSLDTGTKAFFGQGTRLTVV.

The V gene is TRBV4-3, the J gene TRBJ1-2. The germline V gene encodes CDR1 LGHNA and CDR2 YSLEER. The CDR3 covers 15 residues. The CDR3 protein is CASSQDRQANYGYTF.

The CDR3 sequence: CASSPPGTHYEQYF. The V and J genes are TRBV6-2 or TRBV6-3 and TRBJ2-7; TCRdb names TRBD1, which stays unverified in the absence of DNA. The CDR3 has 14 residues. Germline CDR1 and CDR2: MNHEY and SVGEGT.

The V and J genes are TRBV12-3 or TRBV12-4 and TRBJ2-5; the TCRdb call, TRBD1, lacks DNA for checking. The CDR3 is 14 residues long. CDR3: CASSLTGRQETQYF.

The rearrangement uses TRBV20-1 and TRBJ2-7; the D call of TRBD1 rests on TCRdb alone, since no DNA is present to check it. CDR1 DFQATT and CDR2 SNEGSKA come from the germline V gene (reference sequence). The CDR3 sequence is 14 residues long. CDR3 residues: CSAEGTTSSYEQYF.

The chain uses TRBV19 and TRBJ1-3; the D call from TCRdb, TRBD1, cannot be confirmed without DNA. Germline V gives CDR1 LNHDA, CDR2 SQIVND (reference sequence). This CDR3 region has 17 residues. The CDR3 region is CASYNSGTPSSGNTIYF.

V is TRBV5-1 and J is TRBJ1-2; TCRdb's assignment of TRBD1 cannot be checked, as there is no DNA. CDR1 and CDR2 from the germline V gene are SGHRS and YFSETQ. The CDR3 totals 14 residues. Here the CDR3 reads CASSFGTEGYGYTF. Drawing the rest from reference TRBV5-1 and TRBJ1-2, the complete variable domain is KAGVTQTPRYLIKTRGQQVTLSCSPISGHRSVSWYQQTPGQGLQFLFEYFSETQRNKGNFPGRFSGRQFSNSRSEMNVSTLELGDSALYLCASSFGTEGYGYTFGSGTRLTVV.

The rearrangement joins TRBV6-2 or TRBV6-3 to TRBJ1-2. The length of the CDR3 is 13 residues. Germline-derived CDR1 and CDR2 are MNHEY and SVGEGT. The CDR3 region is CASSTGRTYGYTF.

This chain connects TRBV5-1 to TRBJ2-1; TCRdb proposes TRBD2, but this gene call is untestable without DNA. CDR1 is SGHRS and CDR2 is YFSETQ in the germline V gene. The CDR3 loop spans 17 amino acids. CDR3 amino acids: CASSSTTGTSYHNEQFF. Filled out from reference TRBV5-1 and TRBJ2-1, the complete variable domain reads KAGVTQTPRYLIKTRGQQVTLSCSPISGHRSVSWYQQTPGQGLQFLFEYFSETQRNKGNFPGRFSGRQFSNSRSEMNVSTLELGDSALYLCASSSTTGTSYHNEQFFGPGTRLTVL.

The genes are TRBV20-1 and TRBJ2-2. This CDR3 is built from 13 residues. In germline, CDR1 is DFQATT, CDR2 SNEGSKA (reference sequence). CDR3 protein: CSARVRVTGELFF.

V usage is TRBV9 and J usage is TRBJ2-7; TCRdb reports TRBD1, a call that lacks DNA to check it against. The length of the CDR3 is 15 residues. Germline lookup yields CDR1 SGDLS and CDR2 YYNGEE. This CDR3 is CASSVGQGAIYEQYF.

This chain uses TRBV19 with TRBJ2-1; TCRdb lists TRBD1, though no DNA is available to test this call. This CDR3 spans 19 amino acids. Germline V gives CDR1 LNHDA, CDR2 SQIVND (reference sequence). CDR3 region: CASSIRGTGQPSSYNEQFF.

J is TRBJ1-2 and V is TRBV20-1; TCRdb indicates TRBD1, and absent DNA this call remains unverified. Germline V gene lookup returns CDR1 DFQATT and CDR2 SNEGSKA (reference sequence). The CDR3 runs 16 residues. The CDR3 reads CSARDLGQGSNYGYTF.

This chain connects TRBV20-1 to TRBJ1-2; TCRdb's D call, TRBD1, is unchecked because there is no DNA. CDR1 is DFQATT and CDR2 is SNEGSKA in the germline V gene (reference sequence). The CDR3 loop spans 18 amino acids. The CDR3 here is CSAREGIGRGRDRSGYTF.

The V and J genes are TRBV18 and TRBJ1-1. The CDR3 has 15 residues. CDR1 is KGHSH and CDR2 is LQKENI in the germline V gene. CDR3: CASSPPAGLNTEAFF.

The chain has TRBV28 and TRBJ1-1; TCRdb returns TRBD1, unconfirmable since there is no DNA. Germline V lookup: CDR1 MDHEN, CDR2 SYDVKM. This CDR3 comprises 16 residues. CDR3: CASSPPGTSGNTEAFF.

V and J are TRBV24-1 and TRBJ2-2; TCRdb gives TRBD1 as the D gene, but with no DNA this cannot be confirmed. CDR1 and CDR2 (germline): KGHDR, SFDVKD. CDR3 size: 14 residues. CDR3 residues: CATSGTGITGELFF.

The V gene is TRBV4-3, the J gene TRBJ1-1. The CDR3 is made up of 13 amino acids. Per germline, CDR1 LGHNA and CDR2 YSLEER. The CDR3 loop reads CASSQEESRKAFF.

This chain's CDR3 is CASSLVDPGARETQYF. The rearrangement links TRBV7-9 to TRBJ2-5; TCRdb's D call, TRBD1, is unchecked because there is no DNA. The CDR3 is made up of 16 amino acids. Germline-derived CDR1 and CDR2 are SEHNR and FQNEAQ (reference sequence).

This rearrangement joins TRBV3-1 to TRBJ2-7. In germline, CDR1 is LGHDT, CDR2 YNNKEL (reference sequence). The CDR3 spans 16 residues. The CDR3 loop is CASSQESSGWSHEQYF.

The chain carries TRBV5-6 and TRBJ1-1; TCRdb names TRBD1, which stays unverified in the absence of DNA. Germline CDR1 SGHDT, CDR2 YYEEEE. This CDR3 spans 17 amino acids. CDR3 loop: CASSLALTGGENTEAFF.

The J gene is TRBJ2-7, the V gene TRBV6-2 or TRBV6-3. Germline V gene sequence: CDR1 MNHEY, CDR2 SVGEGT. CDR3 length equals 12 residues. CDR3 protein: CASSYSRLEQYF.

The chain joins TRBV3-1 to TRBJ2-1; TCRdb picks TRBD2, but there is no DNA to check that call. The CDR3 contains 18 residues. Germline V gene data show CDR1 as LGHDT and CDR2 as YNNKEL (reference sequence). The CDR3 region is CASSQSRGLAGGRSEQFF.

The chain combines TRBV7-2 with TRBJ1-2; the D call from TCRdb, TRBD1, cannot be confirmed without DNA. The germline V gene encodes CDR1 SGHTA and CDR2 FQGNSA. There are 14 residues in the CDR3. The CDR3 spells CASSLPQVAYGYTF.

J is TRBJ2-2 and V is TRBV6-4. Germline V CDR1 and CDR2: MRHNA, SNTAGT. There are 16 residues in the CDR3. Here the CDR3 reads CASSAHSGANTGELFF.

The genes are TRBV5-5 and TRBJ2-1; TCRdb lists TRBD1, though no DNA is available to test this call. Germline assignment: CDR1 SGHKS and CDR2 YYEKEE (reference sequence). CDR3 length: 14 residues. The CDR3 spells CASSPPQGYNEQFF.

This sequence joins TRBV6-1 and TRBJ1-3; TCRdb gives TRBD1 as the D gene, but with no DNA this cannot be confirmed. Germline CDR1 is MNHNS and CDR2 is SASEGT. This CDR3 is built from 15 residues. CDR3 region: CASSPPAGRGNTIYF.

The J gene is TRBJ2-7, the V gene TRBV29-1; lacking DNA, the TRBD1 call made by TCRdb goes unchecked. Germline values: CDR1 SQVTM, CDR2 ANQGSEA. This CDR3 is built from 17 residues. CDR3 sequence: CSVVPPHPGQGAYEQYF.